This T cell receptor beta chain was captured by sequencing in a study of graft-versus-host responses after intestinal transplantation. The CDR3 is 16 residues long. V lost 4 bases and J 3 bases, leaving 18 bases between the germline ends. Per the germline V gene, CDR1 is SNHLY and CDR2 is FYNNEI. Only in-frame clones appear in the TCRdb table, and some are missing; sequencing was by immunoSEQ multiplex PCR. This table has some 40,000 clones, roughly nine tenths appearing once. The genes are TRBV2 and TRBJ1-1; D gene uncertain. The sequences come from PBMCs, collected 267 days after transplant. The clonotype was recovered from a human patient who received an intestinal transplant, so some T cells may come from the graft donor. The DNA for the CDR3 is TGTGCCAGCAGTGTTTCGGGAAGGATGTGGGACACTGAAGCTTTCTTT. Its translation: CASSVSGRMWDTEAFF. Based on the CDR3 plus reference TRBV2 and TRBJ1-1, the full variable domain is EPEVTQTPSHQVTQMGQEVILRCVPISNHLYFYWYRQILGQKVEFLVSFYNNEISEKSEIFDDQFSVERPDGSNFTLKIRSTKLEDSAMYFCASSVSGRMWDTEAFFGQGTRLTVV.